This T cell receptor beta chain was obtained from a study of blood T cell repertoires in COVID-19. Study summary: PBMCs, B-cell-depleted T cells, or T cells provided the cDNA or gDNA that made up the material.

Measured with immunoSEQ multiplex PCR; TCRdb has only the in-frame clones, and not every one. The repertoire holds roughly 190,000 clones, with roughly 82% as singletons. The table lists this clone with a few counts. Recruits, aged roughly 18 to 89 years, lived in 24 US areas. The ends lost 5 bases at V and 4 bases at J; junction bases unmatched: 5. The CDR3 spans 15 residues. CDR1 and CDR2 (germline): SGHTA, FQGNSA. What was sequenced was PBMCs or T cells enriched from blood (not recorded which). The sequence was obtained from a man aged 35 to 55 who had recovered from COVID-19. The V call is TRBV7-2, the J call TRBJ1-3; 10 bases line up with TRBD1. The CDR3 sequence: CASSPTGGKGNTIYF. CDR3 coding DNA: TGTGCCAGCAGCCCGACAGGGGGCAAAGGAAACACCATATATTTT.